The rows below give T cell receptor beta chains drawn from one sample of a study of shared clonotypes between healthy human individuals. Profiled with immunoSEQ multiplex PCR; TCRdb holds only in-frame clones, not every one. The sample records under 2,500,000 clones, around 95% being singletons. The sequenced sample was naive CD4+ T cells sorted from blood. These receptors originate from a man younger than 35 in good health. CDR3s include the opening cysteine and the closing phenylalanine or tryptophan. A D gene is named only where the DNA matches it firmly. Size values are once, few and many counts, or a class for expanded clones, and some rows have none.

TRBD2,NA,TRBJ2-1,TRBV18,TGTGCCAGCTCACCATATAGCGGGAGCAGCGACAATGAGCAGTTCTTC,CASSPYSGSSDNEQFF
NA,NA,TRBJ2-3,TRBV18,TGTGCCAGCTCACCATCGGCAGGCTATACGCAGTATTTT,CASSPSAGYTQYF
TRBD2,NA,TRBJ2-1,TRBV4-1,TGCGCCAGCAGCCAGTTAGCGGGGGGCTCCTACAATGAGCAGTTCTTC,CASSQLAGGSYNEQFF
TRBD1,NA,TRBJ1-2,TRBV25-1,TGTGCCAGCAGTGGGACCGGGACAGGGGGCCGGGGCTACACCTTC,CASSGTGTGGRGYTF
NA,NA,TRBJ2-1,TRBV11-2,TGTGCCATCGGCAATGAGCAGTTCTTC,CAIGNEQFF
TRBD1,NA,TRBJ1-1,TRBV2,TGTGCCAGCAGTACAGGGGGGAACACTGAAGCTTTCTTT,CASSTGGNTEAFF
NA,NA,TRBJ1-4,TRBV30,TGTGCCTGGAGTGTACCCCCTAGGGAAAAACTGTTTTTT,CAWSVPPREKLFF
NA,NA,TRBJ2-1,TRBV5-1,TGCGCCAGCAGCCTGCAGGGCAATGAGCAGTTCTTC,CASSLQGNEQFF
TRBD2,NA,TRBJ2-7,TRBV7-2,TGTGCCAGCAGCTTAGCGACTAGCGTTAAGAACCTCGAGCAGTACTTC,CASSLATSVKNLEQYF
NA,NA,TRBJ1-5,TRBV6-1,TGTGCCTCACTGGGGGGGAATCAGCCCCAGCATTTT,CASLGGNQPQHF
NA,NA,TRBJ1-5,TRBV19,TGTGCCAGTAGTATAGGCGAAGGATTGAATCAGCCCCAGCATTTT,CASSIGEGLNQPQHF
NA,NA,TRBJ2-5,TRBV14,TGTGCCAGCAGCCAAACAAGGTTTGGAGAGACCCAGTACTTC,CASSQTRFGETQYF
TRBD2,NA,TRBJ2-5,TRBV7-9,TGTGCCAGCAGTTTAGGAGGAGGGGAGGGGACCCAGTACTTC,CASSLGGGEGTQYF
NA,NA,TRBJ2-7,TRBV6-5,TGTGCCAGCACCCGCTCGGAGAGCTCCTACGAGCAGTACTTC,CASTRSESSYEQYF
TRBD1,once,TRBJ2-7,TRBV12-5,TGTGCTAGTGGTTTGCCTCCGGGACAGATATACTTC,CASGLPPGQIYF
TRBD1,NA,TRBJ2-7,TRBV6-6,TGTGCCAGCAGTACTGACAGGGCGTACGAGCAGTACTTC,CASSTDRAYEQYF
NA,NA,TRBJ2-7,TRBV5-1,TGCGCCAGCAGCTTGGCGGAGGGCAAAGGCTACGAGCAGTACTTC,CASSLAEGKGYEQYF
TRBD1,NA,TRBJ2-7,TRBV5-1,TGCGCCAGCAGCTTAGGACAGGGGATCCACGAGCAGTACTTC,CASSLGQGIHEQYF
TRBD1,NA,TRBJ1-5,TRBV11-2,TGTGCCAGCAGTCTCCAGGGGGGGAGTCAGCCCCAGCATTTT,CASSLQGGSQPQHF
NA,NA,TRBJ1-6,TRBV7-8,TGTGCCAGCAGCACGGGGCTAGGTAATTCACCCCTCCACTTT,CASSTGLGNSPLHF
TRBD1,NA,TRBJ1-1,TRBV5-1,TGCGCCAGCAGCAACCCAACAGGGGGGTCGGTTCCTGAAGCTTTCTTT,CASSNPTGGSVPEAFF
NA,NA,TRBJ2-3,TRBV6-6,TGTGCCAGCAGTTACCTCGAGGGCACAGATACGCAGTATTTT,CASSYLEGTDTQYF
NA,NA,TRBJ1-2,TRBV15,TGTGCCACCAGCAGACCGGGCGATAGCTATGGCTACACCTTC,CATSRPGDSYGYTF
NA,few,TRBJ2-1,TRBV21-1,TGTGCCAGCAGCAAAAGGCCAGGAGCAAATACTGAGCAGTTCTTC,CASSKRPGANTEQFF
NA,NA,TRBJ2-3,TRBV28,TGTGCCAGCATTAATGGGGACCGCCGAGGGGATACGCAGTATTTT,CASINGDRRGDTQYF
TRBD1,NA,TRBJ2-5,TRBV4-1,TGCGCCAGCAGCCAAGATGGGACAGGGCAAGAGACCCAGTACTTC,CASSQDGTGQETQYF
NA,NA,TRBJ2-2,TRBV14,TGTGCCAGCAGCCAGGGGCAAATTTTCGACCCCGCCGGGGAGCTGTTTTTT,CASSQGQIFDPAGELFF
NA,few,TRBJ2-3,TRBV29-1,TGCAGCGTGGACTTAACAGGGTTAGATACGCAGTATTTT,CSVDLTGLDTQYF
NA,NA,TRBJ1-1,TRBV10-3,TGTGCCATCAGTGAAAAGGAGAACACTGAAGCTTTCTTT,CAISEKENTEAFF
TRBD2,NA,TRBJ2-1,TRBV4-1,TGCGCCAGCAGCCAAGTTTCTAGCGGCTGGCCTAGCTCCTACAATGAGCAGTTCTTC,CASSQVSSGWPSSYNEQFF
TRBD2,NA,TRBJ2-7,TRBV7-8,TGTGCCAGCAGCTTAGCTAGTCGGCTAGCGGGAGCCGCCTACGAGCAGTACTTC,CASSLASRLAGAAYEQYF
NA,NA,TRBJ2-6,TRBV30,TGTGCCTGGATATCCAGGACCTTCCACTACTCTGGGGCCAACGTCCTGACTTTC,CAWISRTFHYSGANVLTF
TRBD2,NA,TRBJ2-3,TRBV2,TGTGCCAGCAGTTTCGGACTAGCGGGAGAGGCAGATACGCAGTATTTT,CASSFGLAGEADTQYF
NA,NA,TRBJ2-7,TRBV7-2,TGTGCCAGCAGCCCGCGTGAGGCGGGTGAGCAGTACTTC,CASSPREAGEQYF
NA,NA,TRBJ2-5,TRBV5-4,TGTGCCAGCAGCTCCACTCAAGGAGGAGGGCAAGAGACCCAGTACTTC,CASSSTQGGGQETQYF
NA,NA,TRBJ1-3,TRBV5-1,TGCGCCAGCAGCGCGACAGGTCAAAGCTCTGGAAACACCATATATTTT,CASSATGQSSGNTIYF
TRBD1,NA,TRBJ2-5,TRBV19,TGTGCCAGTAGTATAGACAACAGGGGGCAGAACCAAGAGACCCAGTACTTC,CASSIDNRGQNQETQYF
NA,NA,TRBJ2-3,TRBV27,TGTGCCAGCGGACGGGTCCAGTCTTGGGATACGCAGTATTTT,CASGRVQSWDTQYF
NA,NA,TRBJ2-5,TRBV5-6,TGTGCCAGCCGAAGGAGGGAGACCCAGTACTTC,CASRRRETQYF
TRBD1,NA,TRBJ2-7,TRBV30,TGTGCCTGGCAAACAGGGGGACTGGGGCAGTACTTC,CAWQTGGLGQYF
NA,NA,TRBJ2-2,TRBV6-6,TGTGCCAGCAGTTACTTAGGGGGAGACGGGGAGCTGTTTTTT,CASSYLGGDGELFF
NA,NA,TRBJ1-3,TRBV30,TGTGCCTGGAGTGAGGTGGGATGGGAGCCTGGAAACACCATATATTTT,CAWSEVGWEPGNTIYF
TRBD1,NA,TRBJ2-7,TRBV12-5,TGTGCTAGTGGTCCGACAGGGGGGAACCACGAGCAGTACTTC,CASGPTGGNHEQYF
TRBD2,NA,TRBJ2-7,TRBV6-1,TGTGCCAGCAGTGAGGGCGGGAGGGCCTACGAGCAGTACTTC,CASSEGGRAYEQYF
TRBD2,NA,TRBJ2-1,TRBV7-6,TGTGCCAGCAGCTTAGTCCTCGGGACTAGCGTCCAGAGCTCCTACAATGAGCAGTTCTTC,CASSLVLGTSVQSSYNEQFF
NA,NA,TRBJ1-1,TRBV18,TGTGCCAGCTCACTAAACGAGCAGGGAGCTTTCTTT,CASSLNEQGAFF
NA,NA,TRBJ1-2,TRBV6-1,TGTGCCAGCAGTTCGGGTCCCACCGGCTACACCTTC,CASSSGPTGYTF
TRBD2,NA,TRBJ2-3,TRBV27,TGTGCCAGCACCCCCGGGGGGACCGGTTCAGATACGCAGTATTTT,CASTPGGTGSDTQYF
TRBD2,NA,TRBJ2-1,TRBV5-1,TGCGCCAGCAGCGCAGCGGGGGGGATCCGAAATGAGCAGTTCTTC,CASSAAGGIRNEQFF
TRBD1,NA,TRBJ1-6,TRBV30,TGTGCCTGGGGACAGGGGGCTTATAATTCACCCCTCCACTTT,CAWGQGAYNSPLHF
NA,NA,TRBJ2-3,TRBV10-3,TGTGCCGCACGGGGGCCAGATACGCAGTATTTT,CAARGPDTQYF
TRBD2,NA,TRBJ2-3,TRBV4-3,TGCGCCAGCAGCCAAGCGGGACTAGGAGCTAGCACAGATACGCAGTATTTT,CASSQAGLGASTDTQYF
TRBD1,NA,TRBJ2-5,TRBV10-3,TGTGCCGCCGGGACAGCACAAGAGACCCAGTACTTC,CAAGTAQETQYF
NA,NA,TRBJ2-2,TRBV14,TGTGCCAGCAGGCCCCCCGGGCCCAACACCGGGGAGCTGTTTTTT,CASRPPGPNTGELFF
TRBD2,NA,TRBJ2-2,TRBV5-6,TGTGCCAGCAGGATTAGGACTAGCGGGAAGCGGACCGGGGAGCTGTTTTTT,CASRIRTSGKRTGELFF